Here is one T cell receptor (beta chain) with its context. The data were obtained in a study of patients and donors after allogeneic stem cell transplantation. Each CDR3 protein is one row after TCRdb ran MiXCR on the RT-PCR reads. The table records under 200,000 distinct CDR3 sequences, 30% of them present only once. Germline V CDR1 and CDR2: LNHNV, YYDKDF (reference sequence). The CDR3 covers 14 residues. The germline V and J ends were trimmed by 0 bases and 7 bases, with 10 bases remaining between them. The genes are TRBV15 and TRBJ2-4, with TRBD1 as a possible D gene (6 bases). The sequenced sample consisted of blood, either unsorted or a sorted T cell fraction (not recorded which). The clonotype originates from a human donor who was either an allogeneic HSCT recipient or a stem cell or donor lymphocyte infusion donor (not recorded which). It is not recorded whose cells these are; they may come from a transplant donor. The CDR3 nucleotides are TGTGCCACCAGCAGAGATTTGGGGGCGAACATTCAGTACTTC. Protein product: CATSRDLGANIQYF.